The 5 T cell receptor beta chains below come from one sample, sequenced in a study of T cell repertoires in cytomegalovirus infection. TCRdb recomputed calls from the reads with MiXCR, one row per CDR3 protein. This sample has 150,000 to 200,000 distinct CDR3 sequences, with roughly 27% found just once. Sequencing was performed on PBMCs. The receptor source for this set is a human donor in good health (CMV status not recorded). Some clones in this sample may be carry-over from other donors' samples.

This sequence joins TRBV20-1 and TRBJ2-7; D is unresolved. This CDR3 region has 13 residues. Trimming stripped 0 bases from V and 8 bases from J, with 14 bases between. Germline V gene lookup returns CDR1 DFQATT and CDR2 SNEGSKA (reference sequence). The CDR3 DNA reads TGCAGTGCTAGAGAGACCTCTGGGCAGAAGCAGTACTTC. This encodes CSARETSGQKQYF.

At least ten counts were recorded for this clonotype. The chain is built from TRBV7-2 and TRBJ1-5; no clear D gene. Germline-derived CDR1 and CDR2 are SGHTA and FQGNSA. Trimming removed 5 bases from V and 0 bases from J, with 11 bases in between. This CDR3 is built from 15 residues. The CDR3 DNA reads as TGTGCCAGCAGCCTAATAACGGGTAGCAATCAGCCCCAGCATTTT. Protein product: CASSLITGSNQPQHF.

The CDR3 sequence: CASSLAPYHEQYF. DNA for the CDR3: TGTGCCAGCAGCTTAGCGCCTTACCACGAGCAGTACTTC. J is TRBJ2-7 and V is TRBV7-2; D gene unclear. CDR3 length: 13 amino acids. Looked up from germline, CDR1 is SGHTA and CDR2 is FQGNSA. The V end was cut by 0 bases, the J end by 5 bases, with 8 bases between.

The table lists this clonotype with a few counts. This CDR3 is CSVGTGGSPLHF. In nucleotides, the CDR3 is TGCAGCGTTGGGACAGGGGGATCACCCCTCCACTTT. The chain employs TRBV29-1 and TRBJ1-6; 10 bases line up with TRBD1. The junction had 1 base not matched to a gene; V was cut back by 4 bases and J by 10 bases. The CDR3 covers 12 residues. CDR1 is SQVTM and CDR2 is ANQGSEA in the germline V gene.

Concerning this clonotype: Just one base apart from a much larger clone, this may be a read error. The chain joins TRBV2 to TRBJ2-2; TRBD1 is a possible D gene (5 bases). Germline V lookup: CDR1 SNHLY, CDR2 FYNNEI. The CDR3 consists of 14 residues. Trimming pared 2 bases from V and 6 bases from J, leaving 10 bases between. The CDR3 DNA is TGTGCCAGCAGTGAAATCTGGGGCTCCGGGGAGCTGTTTTTT. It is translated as CASSEIWGSGELFF. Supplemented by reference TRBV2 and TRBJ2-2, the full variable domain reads EPEVTQTPSHQVTQMGQEVILRCVPISNHLYFYWYRQILGQKVEFLVSFYNNEISEKSEIFDDQFSVERPDGSNFTLKIRSTKLEDSAMYFCASSEIWGSGELFFGEGSRLTVL.